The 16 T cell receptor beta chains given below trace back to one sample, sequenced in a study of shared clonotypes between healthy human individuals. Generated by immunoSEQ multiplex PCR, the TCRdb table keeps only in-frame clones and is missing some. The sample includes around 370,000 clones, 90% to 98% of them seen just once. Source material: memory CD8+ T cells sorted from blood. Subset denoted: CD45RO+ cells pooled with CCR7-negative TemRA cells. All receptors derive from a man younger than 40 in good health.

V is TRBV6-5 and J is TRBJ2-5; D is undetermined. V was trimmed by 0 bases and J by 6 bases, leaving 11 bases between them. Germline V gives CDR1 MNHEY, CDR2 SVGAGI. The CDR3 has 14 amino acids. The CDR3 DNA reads TGTGCCAGCAGTTACTCCGGACGATTGAAGACCCAGTACTTC. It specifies CASSYSGRLKTQYF.

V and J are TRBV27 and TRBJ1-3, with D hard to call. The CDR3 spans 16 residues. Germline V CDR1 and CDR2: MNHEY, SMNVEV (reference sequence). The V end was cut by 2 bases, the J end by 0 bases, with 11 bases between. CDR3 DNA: TGTGCCAGCAGTTTAGAGACACCTTACTCTGGAAACACCATATATTTT. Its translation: CASSLETPYSGNTIYF.

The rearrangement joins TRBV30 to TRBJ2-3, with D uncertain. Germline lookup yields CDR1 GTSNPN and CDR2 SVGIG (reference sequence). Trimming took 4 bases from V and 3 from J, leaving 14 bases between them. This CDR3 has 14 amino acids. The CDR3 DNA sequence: TGTGCCTGGAAGCGCCCGTGGGGAACAGATACGCAGTATTTT. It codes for CAWKRPWGTDTQYF.

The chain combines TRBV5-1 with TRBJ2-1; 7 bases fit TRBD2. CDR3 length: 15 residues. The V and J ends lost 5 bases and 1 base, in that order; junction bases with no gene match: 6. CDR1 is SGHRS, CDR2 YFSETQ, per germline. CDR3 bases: TGCGCCAGCAGTCCCTCTAGCGGTTCCTACAATGAGCAGTTCTTC. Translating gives CASSPSSGSYNEQFF.

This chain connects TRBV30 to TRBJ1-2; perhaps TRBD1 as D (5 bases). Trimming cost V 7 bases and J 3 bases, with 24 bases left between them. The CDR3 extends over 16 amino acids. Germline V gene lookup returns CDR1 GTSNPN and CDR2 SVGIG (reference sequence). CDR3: CAFREIFVPTHYGYTF. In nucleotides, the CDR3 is TGTGCCTTCAGGGAGATCTTCGTTCCCACCCACTATGGCTACACCTTC.

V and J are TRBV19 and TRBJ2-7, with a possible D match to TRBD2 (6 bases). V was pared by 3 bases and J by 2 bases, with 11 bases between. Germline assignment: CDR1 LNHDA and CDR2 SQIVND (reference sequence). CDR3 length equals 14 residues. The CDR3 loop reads CASSIQGGPYEQYF. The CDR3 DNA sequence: TGTGCCAGTAGTATCCAGGGAGGTCCCTACGAGCAGTACTTC. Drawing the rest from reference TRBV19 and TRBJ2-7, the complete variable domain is DGGITQSPKYLFRKEGQNVTLSCEQNLNHDAMYWYRQDPGQGLRLIYYSQIVNDFQKGDIAEGYSVSREKKESFPLTVTSAQKNPTAFYLCASSIQGGPYEQYFGPGTRLTVT.

In DNA, the CDR3 is TGTGCCAGCACCCTGACTACCTACGAGCAGTACTTC. It is translated as CASTLTTYEQYF. V gene TRBV2 combines with J gene TRBJ2-7, with D possibly being TRBD2 (5 bases). CDR3 length: 12 amino acids. The V and J ends lost 7 bases and 2 bases respectively, with 9 bases between them. Germline CDR1 SNHLY, CDR2 FYNNEI. Together with reference TRBV2 and TRBJ2-7, the CDR3 gives the full variable domain: EPEVTQTPSHQVTQMGQEVILRCVPISNHLYFYWYRQILGQKVEFLVSFYNNEISEKSEIFDDQFSVERPDGSNFTLKIRSTKLEDSAMYFCASTLTTYEQYFGPGTRLTVT.

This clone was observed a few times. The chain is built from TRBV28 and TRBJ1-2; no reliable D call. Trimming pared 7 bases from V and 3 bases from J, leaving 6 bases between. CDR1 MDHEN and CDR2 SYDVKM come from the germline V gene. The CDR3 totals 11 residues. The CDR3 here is CASKTDYGYTF. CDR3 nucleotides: TGTGCCAGCAAGACGGACTATGGCTACACCTTC.

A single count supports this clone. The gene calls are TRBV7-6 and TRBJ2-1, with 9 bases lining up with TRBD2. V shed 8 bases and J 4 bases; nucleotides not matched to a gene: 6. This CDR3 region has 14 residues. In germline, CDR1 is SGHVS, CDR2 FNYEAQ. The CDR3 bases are TGTGCCAGCGGGCTAGCGGGAAAGTACAATGAGCAGTTCTTC. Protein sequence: CASGLAGKYNEQFF.

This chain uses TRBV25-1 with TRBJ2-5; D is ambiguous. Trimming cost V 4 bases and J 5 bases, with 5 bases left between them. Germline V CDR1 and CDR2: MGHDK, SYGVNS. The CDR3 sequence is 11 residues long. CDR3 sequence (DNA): TGTGCCAGCAGTGTTGGGGAGACCCAGTACTTC. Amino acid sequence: CASSVGETQYF.

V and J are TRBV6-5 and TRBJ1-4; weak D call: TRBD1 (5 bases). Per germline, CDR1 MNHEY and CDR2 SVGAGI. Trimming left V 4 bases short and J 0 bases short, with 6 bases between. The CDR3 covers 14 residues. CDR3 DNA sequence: TGTGCCAGCAGTTGGACAACAACTAATGAAAAACTGTTTTTT. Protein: CASSWTTTNEKLFF.

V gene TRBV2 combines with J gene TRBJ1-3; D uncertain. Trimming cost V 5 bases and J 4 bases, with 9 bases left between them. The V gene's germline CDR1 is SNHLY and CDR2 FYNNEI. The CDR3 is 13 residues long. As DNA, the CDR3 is TGTGCCAGCAGTAGCTGGGCCGGAAACACCATATATTTT. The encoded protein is CASSSWAGNTIYF.

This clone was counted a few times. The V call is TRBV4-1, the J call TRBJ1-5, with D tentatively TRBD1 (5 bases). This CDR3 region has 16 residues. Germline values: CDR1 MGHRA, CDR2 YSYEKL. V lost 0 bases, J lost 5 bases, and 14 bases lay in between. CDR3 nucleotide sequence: TGCGCCAGCAGCCAAGATGCGACCATGGGGCATCAGCCCCAGCATTTT. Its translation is CASSQDATMGHQPQHF.

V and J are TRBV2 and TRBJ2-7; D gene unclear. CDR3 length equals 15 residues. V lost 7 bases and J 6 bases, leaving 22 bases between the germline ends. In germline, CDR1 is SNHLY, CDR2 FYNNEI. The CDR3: CASKKTDSSRVEQYF. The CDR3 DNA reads TGTGCCAGCAAGAAAACAGACTCCAGTCGAGTCGAGCAGTACTTC.

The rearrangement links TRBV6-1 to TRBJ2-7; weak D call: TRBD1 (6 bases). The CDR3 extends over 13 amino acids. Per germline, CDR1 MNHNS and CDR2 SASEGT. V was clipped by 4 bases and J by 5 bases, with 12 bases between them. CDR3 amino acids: CASSVENRDEQYF. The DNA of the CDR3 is TGTGCCAGCAGTGTAGAGAACAGGGACGAGCAGTACTTC.

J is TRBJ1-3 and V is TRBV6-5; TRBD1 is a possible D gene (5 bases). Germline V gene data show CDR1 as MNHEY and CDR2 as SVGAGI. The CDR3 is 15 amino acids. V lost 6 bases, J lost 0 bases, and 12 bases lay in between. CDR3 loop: CASSSRQNSGNTIYF. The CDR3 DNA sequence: TGTGCCAGCAGCTCCCGACAGAACTCTGGAAACACCATATATTTT.